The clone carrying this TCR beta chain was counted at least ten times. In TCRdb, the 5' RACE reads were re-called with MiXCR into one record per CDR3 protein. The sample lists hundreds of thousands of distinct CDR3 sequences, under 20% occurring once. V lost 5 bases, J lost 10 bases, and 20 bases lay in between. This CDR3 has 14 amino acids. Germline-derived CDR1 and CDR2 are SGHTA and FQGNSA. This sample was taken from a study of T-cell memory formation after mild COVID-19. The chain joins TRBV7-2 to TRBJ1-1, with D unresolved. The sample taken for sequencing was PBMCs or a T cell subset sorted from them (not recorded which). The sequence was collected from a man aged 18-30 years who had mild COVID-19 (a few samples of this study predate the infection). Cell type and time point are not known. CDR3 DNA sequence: TGTGCCAGCAGCCCTGGGCAGGAGAGGGTTTTAGCTTTCTTT. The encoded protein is CASSPGQERVLAFF. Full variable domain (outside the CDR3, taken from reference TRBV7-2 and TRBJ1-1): GAGVSQSPSNKVTEKGKDVELRCDPISGHTALYWYRQSLGQGLEFLIYFQGNSAPDKSGLPSDRFSAERTGGSVSTLTIQRTQQEDSAVYLCASSPGQERVLAFFGQGTRLTVV.